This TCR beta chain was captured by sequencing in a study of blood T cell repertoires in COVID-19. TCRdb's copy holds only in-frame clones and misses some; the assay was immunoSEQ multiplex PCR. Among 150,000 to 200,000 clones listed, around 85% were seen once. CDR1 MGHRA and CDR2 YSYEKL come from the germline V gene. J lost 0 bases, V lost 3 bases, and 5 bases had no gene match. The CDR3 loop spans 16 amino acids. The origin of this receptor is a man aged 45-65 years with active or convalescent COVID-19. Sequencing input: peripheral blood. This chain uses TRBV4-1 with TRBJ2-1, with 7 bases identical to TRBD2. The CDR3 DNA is TGCGCCAGCAGCCAGCACGAGCGGGACTCCTACAATGAGCAGTTCTTC. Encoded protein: CASSQHERDSYNEQFF.